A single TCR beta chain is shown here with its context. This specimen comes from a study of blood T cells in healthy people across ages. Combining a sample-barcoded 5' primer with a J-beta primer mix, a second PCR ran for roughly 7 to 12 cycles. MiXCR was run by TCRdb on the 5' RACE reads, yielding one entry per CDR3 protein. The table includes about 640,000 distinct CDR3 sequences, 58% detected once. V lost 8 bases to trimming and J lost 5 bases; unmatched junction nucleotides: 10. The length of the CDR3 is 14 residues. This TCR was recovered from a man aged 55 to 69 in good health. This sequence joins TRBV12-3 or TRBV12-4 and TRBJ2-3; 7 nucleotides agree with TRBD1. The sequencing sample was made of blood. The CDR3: CASRLEGAGDTQYF. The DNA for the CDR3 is TGTGCCAGCCGACTTGAGGGGGCCGGAGATACGCAGTATTTT.